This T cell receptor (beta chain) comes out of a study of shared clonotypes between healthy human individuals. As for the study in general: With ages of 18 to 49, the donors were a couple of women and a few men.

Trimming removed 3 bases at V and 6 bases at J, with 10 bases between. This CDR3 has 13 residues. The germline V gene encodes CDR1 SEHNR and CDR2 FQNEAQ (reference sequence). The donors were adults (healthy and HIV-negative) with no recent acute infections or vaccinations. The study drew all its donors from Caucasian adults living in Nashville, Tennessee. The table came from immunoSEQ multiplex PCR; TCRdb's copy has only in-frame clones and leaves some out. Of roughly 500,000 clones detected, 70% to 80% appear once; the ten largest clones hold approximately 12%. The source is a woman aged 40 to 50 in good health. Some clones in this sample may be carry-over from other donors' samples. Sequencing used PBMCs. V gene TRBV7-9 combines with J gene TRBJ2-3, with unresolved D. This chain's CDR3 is CASSFGRRDTQYF. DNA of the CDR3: TGTGCCAGCAGCTTTGGCCGCAGGGATACGCAGTATTTT.